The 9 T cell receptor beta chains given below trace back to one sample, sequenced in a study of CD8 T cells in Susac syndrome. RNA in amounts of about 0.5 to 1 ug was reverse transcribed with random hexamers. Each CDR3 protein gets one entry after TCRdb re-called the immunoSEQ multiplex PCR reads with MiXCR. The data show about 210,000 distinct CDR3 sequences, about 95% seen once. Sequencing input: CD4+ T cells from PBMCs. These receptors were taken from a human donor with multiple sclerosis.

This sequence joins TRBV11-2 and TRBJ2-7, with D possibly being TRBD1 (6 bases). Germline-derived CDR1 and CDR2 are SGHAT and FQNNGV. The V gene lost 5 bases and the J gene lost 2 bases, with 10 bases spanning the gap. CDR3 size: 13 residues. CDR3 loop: CASSPGDTYEQYF. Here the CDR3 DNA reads TGTGCCAGCAGCCCAGGGGACACCTACGAGCAGTACTTC.

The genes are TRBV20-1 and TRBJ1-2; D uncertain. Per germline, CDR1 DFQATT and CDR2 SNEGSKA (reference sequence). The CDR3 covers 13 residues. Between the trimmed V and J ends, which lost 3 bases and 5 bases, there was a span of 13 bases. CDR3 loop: CSASLGPAYGYTF. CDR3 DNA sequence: TGCAGTGCTAGTTTGGGCCCGGCGTATGGCTACACCTTC.

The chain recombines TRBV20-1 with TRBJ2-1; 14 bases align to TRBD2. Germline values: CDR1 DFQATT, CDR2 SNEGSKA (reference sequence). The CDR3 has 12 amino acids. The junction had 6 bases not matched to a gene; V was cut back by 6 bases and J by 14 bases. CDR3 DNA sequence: TGCAGTGCGAATAGACTAGCGGGAGGGGAGTTCTTC. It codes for CSANRLAGGEFF.

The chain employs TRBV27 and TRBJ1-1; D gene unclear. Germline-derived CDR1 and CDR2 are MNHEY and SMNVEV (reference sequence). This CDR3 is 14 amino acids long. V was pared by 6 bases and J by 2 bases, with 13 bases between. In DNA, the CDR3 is TGTGCCAGCAGCTCGGCGACAACTAACACTGAAGCTTTCTTT. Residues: CASSSATTNTEAFF.

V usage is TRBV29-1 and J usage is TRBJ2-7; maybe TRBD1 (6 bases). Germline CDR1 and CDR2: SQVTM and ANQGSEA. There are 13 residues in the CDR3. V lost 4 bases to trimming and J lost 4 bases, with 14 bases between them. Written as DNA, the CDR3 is TGCAGCGTTGGAGGGGGAGTCGGTTACGAGCAGTACTTC. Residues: CSVGGGVGYEQYF.

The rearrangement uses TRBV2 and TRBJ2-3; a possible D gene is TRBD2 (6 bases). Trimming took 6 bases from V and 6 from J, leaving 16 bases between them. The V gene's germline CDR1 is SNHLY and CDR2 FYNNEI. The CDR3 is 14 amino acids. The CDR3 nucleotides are TGTGCCAGCAGGATTATGGAGGGGCGGGATACGCAGTATTTT. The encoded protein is CASRIMEGRDTQYF.

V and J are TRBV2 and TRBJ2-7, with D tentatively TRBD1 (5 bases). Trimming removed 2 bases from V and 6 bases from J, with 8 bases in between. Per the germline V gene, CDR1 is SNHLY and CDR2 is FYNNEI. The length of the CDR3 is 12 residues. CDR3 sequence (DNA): TGTGCCAGCAGTGAATCAAGGGGCGAGCAGTACTTC. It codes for CASSESRGEQYF. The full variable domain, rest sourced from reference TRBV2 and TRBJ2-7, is EPEVTQTPSHQVTQMGQEVILRCVPISNHLYFYWYRQILGQKVEFLVSFYNNEISEKSEIFDDQFSVERPDGSNFTLKIRSTKLEDSAMYFCASSESRGEQYFGPGTRLTVT.

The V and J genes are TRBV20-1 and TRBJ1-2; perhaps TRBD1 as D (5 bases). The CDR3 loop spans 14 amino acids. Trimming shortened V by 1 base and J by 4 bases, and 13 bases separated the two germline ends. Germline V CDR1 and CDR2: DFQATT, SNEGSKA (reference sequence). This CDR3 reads CSARVGQGFYGYTF. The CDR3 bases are TGCAGTGCTAGAGTAGGGCAGGGATTCTATGGCTACACCTTC.

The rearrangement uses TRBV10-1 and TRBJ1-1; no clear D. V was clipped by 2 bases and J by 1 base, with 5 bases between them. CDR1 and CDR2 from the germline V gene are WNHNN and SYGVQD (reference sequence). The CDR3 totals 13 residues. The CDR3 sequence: CASSEDGNTEAFF. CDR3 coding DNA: TGCGCCAGCAGTGAGGACGGGAACACTGAAGCTTTCTTT.